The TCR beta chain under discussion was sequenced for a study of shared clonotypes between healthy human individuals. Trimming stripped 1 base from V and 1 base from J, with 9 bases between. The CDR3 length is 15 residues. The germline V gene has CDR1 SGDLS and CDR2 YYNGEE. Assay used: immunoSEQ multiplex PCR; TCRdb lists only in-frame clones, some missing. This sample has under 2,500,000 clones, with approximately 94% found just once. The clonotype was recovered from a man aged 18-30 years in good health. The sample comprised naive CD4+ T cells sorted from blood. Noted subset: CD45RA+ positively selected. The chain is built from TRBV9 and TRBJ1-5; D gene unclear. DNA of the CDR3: TGTGCCAGCAGCGTATCCGGAGTGAGCAATCAGCCCCAGCATTTT. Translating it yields CASSVSGVSNQPQHF.